The present entry profiles one T cell receptor beta chain with its context. The ends were cut back, 3 bases at V and 4 bases at J, with 12 bases in the middle. Germline CDR1 KGHSH, CDR2 LQKENI. The CDR3 loop spans 14 amino acids. Sequencing was performed with immunoSEQ multiplex PCR; in TCRdb, only in-frame clones are kept and a portion is missing. Of 150,000 to 180,000 clones detected, roughly 90% appear once; the ten largest clones hold around 3%. This sample is part of a study of T cell responses to AZD1222 COVID-19 vaccine. The starting material was peripheral blood, obtained on day 0 of AZD1222 vaccination. This clonotype originated in an adult in good health. V is TRBV18 and J is TRBJ1-2; D perhaps matches TRBD1 (5 bases). CDR3 in amino acids: CASSPGTEGYGYTF. CDR3 sequence (DNA): TGTGCCAGCTCACCGGGGACCGAGGGCTATGGCTACACCTTC.